The clone carrying this TCR beta chain was counted between two and nine times. Antigen specificity is unknown. The entry originates in a study of T-cell reconstitution after alpha-beta-depleted transplantation in children. The study's findings and limits: Several hundred graft clones that had expanded were reportedly the source of alpha-beta T cells about two months after transplant. Surviving recipient T cells and thymic progenitors accounted for the high day-60 TCRbeta diversity observed in some patients.

A TCRbeta library incorporating unique molecular identifiers was prepared. TCRdb used MiXCR to reprocess the PCR reads, holding one entry per CDR3 protein. Among roughly 150,000 distinct CDR3 sequences, approximately 12% were seen once, and the ten largest hold about 12%. Germline V lookup: CDR1 LNHDA, CDR2 SQIVND (reference sequence). The CDR3 is made up of 16 amino acids. Losses at the gene ends were 7 bases for V and 0 bases for J; bases not matched to a gene: 10. The J gene is TRBJ1-1, the V gene TRBV19; 8 nucleotides agree with TRBD1. The sequencing here drew on PBMCs, taken before TCRalphabeta/CD19-depleted stem cell transplant. This receptor was obtained from a boy aged 2 to 10 with acute myeloid leukemia, due to receive a stem cell transplant. The CDR3 protein is CASKEGTGTVNTEAFF. Here the CDR3 DNA reads TGTGCCAGTAAGGAAGGGACAGGCACAGTGAACACTGAAGCTTTCTTT. Drawing the rest from reference TRBV19 and TRBJ1-1, the complete variable domain is DGGITQSPKYLFRKEGQNVTLSCEQNLNHDAMYWYRQDPGQGLRLIYYSQIVNDFQKGDIAEGYSVSREKKESFPLTVTSAQKNPTAFYLCASKEGTGTVNTEAFFGQGTRLTVV.